The entry below describes one T cell receptor (beta chain). The data were obtained in a study of blood T cell repertoires in COVID-19. Only in-frame clones appear in the TCRdb table, and some are missing; sequencing was by immunoSEQ multiplex PCR. The data contain some 200,000 clones, 86% of them singletons. This CDR3 comprises 14 residues. V was trimmed by 4 bases and J by 4 bases, leaving 11 bases between them. Germline values: CDR1 MNHEY, CDR2 SVGEGT. The specimen was peripheral blood. The TCR originated in a woman in her 50s with acute or convalescent COVID-19. The chain combines TRBV6-2 or TRBV6-3 with TRBJ1-5; TRBD1 might be the D (6 bases). The DNA for the CDR3 is TGTGCCAGCAGTTCCGAAGGGGGAAATCAGCCCCAGCATTTT. It codes for CASSSEGGNQPQHF.